The clone carrying this TCR beta chain occurred many times. As yet, its antigen is unknown. This entry is derived from a study of blood T cells in healthy people across ages. Study results and limitations: A strong correlation was found between TCR beta diversity and the percentage of naive T cells.

With 6 bases removed from V and 0 bases from J, the gap between germline ends came to 11 bases. CDR3 length: 13 amino acids. Germline-derived CDR1 and CDR2 are DFQATT and SNEGSKA (reference sequence). A second about 6 to 11 cycle PCR used barcoded and J-beta primers. All samples gave at least 2.5 million CDR3-containing paired-end reads. A single record per CDR3 protein comes from TCRdb applying MiXCR to the 5' RACE reads. The sample gives approximately 700,000 distinct CDR3 sequences, roughly 30% of which show up once; 15% is in the top ten. The sample taken for sequencing was blood. The rearrangement links TRBV20-1 to TRBJ1-2; D call uncertain. The origin of this receptor is a woman of 80 years or more in good health. Here the CDR3 DNA reads TGCAGTGCCACCGTCGAAGCTAACTATGGCTACACCTTC. Encoded protein: CSATVEANYGYTF.